One and the same sample provided the 15 T cell receptor beta chains below, sequenced in a study of long-term antiretroviral therapy in people with HIV. Runs used v3.0 of the immunoSEQ assay and were done at survey level. Clones were sequenced by immunoSEQ multiplex PCR, and TCRdb holds only the in-frame ones, with some missing. The profile shows some 38,000 clones, 75% to 90% of them singletons. The sample here was unsorted PBMCs, taken 1.5 years after starting antiretroviral therapy. The source of these receptors is a man aged 18 to 35 with HIV.

This clone appeared once. V usage is TRBV27 and J usage is TRBJ2-3, with no clear D. V lost 3 bases and J lost 2, with 9 bases in between. Per the germline V gene, CDR1 is MNHEY and CDR2 is SMNVEV (reference sequence). The CDR3 loop spans 14 amino acids. CDR3 protein: CASSLAWNTDTQYF. The DNA of the CDR3 is TGTGCCAGCAGTTTGGCGTGGAACACAGATACGCAGTATTTT.

CDR3 coding DNA: TGTGCCAGCAGCTTTCCCCTCGACGGCTACACCGGGGAGCTGTTTTTT. It is translated as CASSFPLDGYTGELFF. The chain uses TRBV7-2 and TRBJ2-2; unclear D gene. From germline, CDR1 is SGHTA and CDR2 FQGNSA. Trimming pared 3 bases from V and 3 bases from J, leaving 14 bases between. The CDR3 consists of 16 residues.

In its sample, this clone was seen a few times. This chain joins TRBV10-2 and TRBJ2-5; 7 bases match TRBD1. This CDR3 contains 13 residues. CDR1 WSHSY and CDR2 SAAADI come from the germline V gene. V shed 8 bases and J 2 bases; nucleotides not matched to a gene: 5. The CDR3 loop is CASGPGQQETQYF. DNA for the CDR3: TGCGCCAGCGGCCCGGGACAGCAAGAGACCCAGTACTTC.

The chain couples TRBV18 to TRBJ2-1; D is uncertain. The CDR3 consists of 12 residues. CDR1 KGHSH and CDR2 LQKENI come from the germline V gene. Trimming took off 2 bases at V and 4 bases at J, with 3 bases between the two ends. DNA for the CDR3: TGTGCCAGCTCACCAGGTTACAATGAGCAGTTCTTC. Its protein product is CASSPGYNEQFF.

The chain recombines TRBV19 with TRBJ1-5; the match to TRBD1 covers 9 bases. The germline V gene encodes CDR1 LNHDA and CDR2 SQIVND (reference sequence). V trimming: 10 bases; J trimming: 7 bases; junction bases outside the gene matches: 8. The CDR3 contains 13 residues. The CDR3 coding sequence is TGTGCCATTGCGGACAGGGGAAGGCAGCCCCAGCATTTT. Amino acid sequence: CAIADRGRQPQHF. Complete variable domain (other parts from reference TRBV19 and TRBJ1-5): DGGITQSPKYLFRKEGQNVTLSCEQNLNHDAMYWYRQDPGQGLRLIYYSQIVNDFQKGDIAEGYSVSREKKESFPLTVTSAQKNPTAFYLCAIADRGRQPQHFGDGTRLSIL.

The sample holds one count of this clone. The rearrangement joins TRBV19 to TRBJ2-7; TRBD2 agrees at 7 bases. Trimming cost V 5 bases and J 4 bases; bases outside gene matches: 5. Germline CDR1 LNHDA, CDR2 SQIVND (reference sequence). The CDR3 length is 13 residues. The CDR3 DNA sequence: TGTGCCAGTAGTCCTCACGGGGGGTACGAGCAGTACTTC. It translates to CASSPHGGYEQYF.

The chain uses TRBV11-2 and TRBJ2-7; D perhaps matches TRBD2 (6 bases). CDR1 and CDR2 from the germline V gene are SGHAT and FQNNGV. Trimming took off 3 bases at V and 9 bases at J, with 21 bases between the two ends. This CDR3 contains 15 residues. CDR3 in amino acids: CASSFYKGTVSVQYF. The CDR3 DNA reads as TGTGCCAGCAGCTTTTATAAAGGGACTGTCTCGGTGCAGTACTTC.

J is TRBJ1-5 and V is TRBV4-3, with TRBD1 as a possible D gene (5 bases). The V end was cut by 0 bases, the J end by 2 bases, with 11 bases between. Germline assignment: CDR1 LGHNA and CDR2 YSLEER. This CDR3 comprises 16 residues. In DNA form, the CDR3 reads TGCGCCAGCAGCCAAGATAGCAGGGTCGGCAATCAGCCCCAGCATTTT. Its protein is CASSQDSRVGNQPQHF.

CDR3 amino acids: CASSYAAGGTYEQYF. DNA of the CDR3: TGTGCCAGCAGTTATGCAGCGGGAGGGACCTACGAGCAGTACTTC. J is TRBJ2-7 and V is TRBV6-5; 10 bases are shared with TRBD2. The CDR3 runs 15 residues. The trim removed 3 bases at V and 2 bases at J, leaving 4 bases unmatched. Per germline, CDR1 MNHEY and CDR2 SVGAGI.

This clone was detected only a few times. V usage is TRBV29-1 and J usage is TRBJ1-2; tentative D call: TRBD1 (5 bases). The CDR3 loop spans 11 amino acids. V was pared by 6 bases and J by 4 bases, with 9 bases between. The germline V gene has CDR1 SQVTM and CDR2 ANQGSEA. The CDR3 here is CSVRGTYGYTF. The CDR3 region has the DNA TGCAGCGTCCGGGGGACCTATGGCTACACCTTC.

The chain recombines TRBV5-1 with TRBJ2-7; 8 positions match TRBD1. The CDR3 contains 14 residues. V was pared by 2 bases and J by 3 bases, with 4 bases of the junction left unmatched. Germline V lookup: CDR1 SGHRS, CDR2 YFSETQ. The CDR3 DNA is TGCGCCAGCAGCTTACAGGGGGGTATCTACGAGCAGTACTTC. Protein sequence: CASSLQGGIYEQYF.

The chain is built from TRBV14 and TRBJ2-2, with D perhaps assigned TRBD1 or TRBD2 (6 bases each). Germline V lookup: CDR1 SGHDN, CDR2 FVKESK. The length of the CDR3 is 16 residues. V was trimmed by 2 bases and J by 7 bases, leaving 17 bases between them. CDR3 DNA: TGTGCCAGCAGCCAATACGGAAGGGGGGAAGGCGGGGAGCTGTTTTTT. Protein product: CASSQYGRGEGGELFF.

The CDR3 nucleotides are TGTGCCAGTAGCCATACAGGGAATCAGCCCCAGCATTTT. Protein sequence: CASSHTGNQPQHF. This chain uses TRBV19 with TRBJ1-5; a weak D match, TRBD1 (6 bases). The germline V gene has CDR1 LNHDA and CDR2 SQIVND (reference sequence). The ends were cut back, 6 bases at V and 4 bases at J, with 10 bases in the middle. There are 13 residues in the CDR3.

The rearrangement uses TRBV4-2 and TRBJ2-7, with a possible D match to TRBD1 (5 bases). Germline V gene sequence: CDR1 LGHNA, CDR2 YNFKEQ. The CDR3 contains 16 residues. Between the trimmed V and J ends, which lost 0 bases and 0 bases, there was a span of 12 bases. The CDR3 reads CASSQEGAVSSYEQYF. As DNA, the CDR3 is TGTGCCAGCAGCCAAGAAGGGGCTGTAAGCTCCTACGAGCAGTACTTC.

The V gene is TRBV27, the J gene TRBJ2-7, with TRBD2 matching over 13 bases. Trimming removed 5 bases from V and 7 bases from J; junction bases left unmatched: 5. Per germline, CDR1 MNHEY and CDR2 SMNVEV (reference sequence). The CDR3 is 14 residues long. The CDR3 sequence is CASSPGLAGLEQYF. CDR3 DNA sequence: TGTGCCAGCAGTCCGGGACTAGCGGGGTTGGAGCAGTACTTC.